The rows below give T cell receptor beta chains drawn from one sample of a study of blood T cell repertoires in COVID-19. The assay was immunoSEQ multiplex PCR, and TCRdb's table has in-frame clones only and misses some. Of 130,000 to 150,000 clones listed, approximately 88% are singletons. Source material: PBMCs or T cells enriched from blood (not recorded which). The source is a woman aged 25 to 39 with acute COVID-19. Both conserved end residues are part of each CDR3. The order of the fields is V gene, clone size, CDR3 length, J gene, D gene, CDR3 protein, CDR3 DNA. The D gene is left open where the match is weak. Size values are once, few and many counts, or a class for expanded clones, and some rows have none.

TRBV11-3	NA	17	TRBJ2-2	NA	CASSSYRQTQRTGELFF	TGTGCCAGCAGCTCGTACCGTCAAACACAACGCACCGGGGAGCTGTTTTTT
TRBV4-1	once	17	TRBJ1-6	TRBD1	CASSQDYRTGENSPLHF	TGCGCCAGCAGCCAAGATTATAGGACAGGGGAGAATTCACCCCTCCACTTT
TRBV18	NA	13	TRBJ1-1	NA	CASSQGTGSEAFF	TGTGCCAGCTCACAGGGTACGGGGAGTGAAGCTTTCTTT
TRBV5-6	NA	16	TRBJ2-3	NA	CASSFSPGTSTDTQYF	TGTGCCAGCAGCTTTTCCCCGGGTACTAGCACAGATACGCAGTATTTT
TRBV30	few	14	TRBJ2-5	TRBD2	CAWSEGTSAETQYF	TGTGCCTGGAGCGAGGGGACTAGCGCTGAGACCCAGTACTTC
TRBV28	NA	15	TRBJ2-7	NA	CASSEQGGGSYEQYF	TGTGCCAGCTCCGAACAGGGTGGCGGGTCCTACGAGCAGTACTTC
TRBV7-2	NA	15	TRBJ1-2	NA	CASSDPTGVNYGYTF	TGTGCCAGCAGCGACCCGACTGGCGTTAACTATGGCTACACCTTC
TRBV28	NA	14	TRBJ2-7	NA	CASSPRVEGYEQYF	TGTGCCAGCAGTCCAAGGGTAGAGGGCTACGAGCAGTACTTC
TRBV18	NA	14	TRBJ2-1	NA	CASSPPSGTNEQFF	TGTGCCAGCTCACCACCTAGCGGAACCAATGAGCAGTTCTTC
TRBV7-2	NA	13	TRBJ2-5	NA	CASSLLWAETQYF	TGTGCCAGCAGCCTCCTTTGGGCGGAGACCCAGTACTTC
TRBV12-3/TRBV12-4	NA	12	TRBJ2-7	NA	CASSLEGYEQYF	TGTGCCAGCAGTTTAGAGGGGTACGAGCAGTACTTC
TRBV4-1	NA	17	TRBJ2-1	TRBD1	CASSRGFGTGTFNEQFF	TGCGCCAGCAGCCGAGGGTTCGGGACAGGGACGTTCAATGAGCAGTTCTTC
TRBV27	NA	16	TRBJ2-1	NA	CASSLINGGSYNEQFF	TGTGCCAGCAGTTTAATAAACGGAGGGTCCTACAATGAGCAGTTCTTC
TRBV7-2	NA	16	TRBJ1-5	TRBD1	CASSLGDRGYNQPQHF	TGTGCCAGCAGCTTAGGGGACAGGGGCTACAATCAGCCCCAGCATTTT
TRBV5-5	NA	15	TRBJ2-7	TRBD2	CASSLTSGSSYEQYF	TGTGCCAGCAGCCTGACTAGCGGGAGTTCCTACGAGCAGTACTTC
TRBV28	NA	12	TRBJ2-7	NA	CASSLLPTGQYF	TGTGCCAGCAGTTTACTCCCCACTGGGCAGTACTTC
TRBV19	NA	15	TRBJ1-4	TRBD1	CASSMRGQGHEKLFF	TGTGCCAGTAGTATGCGCGGACAGGGTCATGAAAAACTGTTTTTT
TRBV15	NA	15	TRBJ2-6	NA	CATSLGGSGANVLTF	TGTGCCACCAGCCTAGGGGGCTCTGGGGCCAACGTCCTGACTTTC
TRBV3-1/TRBV3-2	NA	14	TRBJ2-1	TRBD2	CASSPGRPYNEQFF	TGTGCCAGCAGCCCCGGGAGGCCCTACAATGAGCAGTTCTTC
TRBV7-8	NA	13	TRBJ1-1	NA	CASSLVVNTEAFF	TGTGCCAGCAGCTTAGTCGTGAACACTGAAGCTTTCTTT
TRBV28	NA	16	TRBJ2-3	NA	CASSLRGSRSTDTQYF	TGTGCCAGCAGTTTACGGGGGAGTAGAAGCACAGATACGCAGTATTTT
TRBV5-1	NA	14	TRBJ2-7	NA	CASSLTEDPLVQYF	TGCGCCAGCAGCCTGACGGAGGACCCCTTAGTGCAGTACTTC
TRBV5-1	NA	16	TRBJ2-1	TRBD2	CASSARLAGGSNEQFF	TGCGCCAGCAGCGCCCGACTAGCGGGAGGGTCCAATGAGCAGTTCTTC
TRBV3-1/TRBV3-2	NA	16	TRBJ1-6	NA	CASSQVREGGSSPLHF	TGTGCCAGCAGCCAAGTAAGGGAAGGGGGTAGTTCACCCCTCCACTTT
TRBV28	NA	17	TRBJ2-3	NA	CASSYALDGSIADTQYF	TGTGCCAGCAGTTACGCCCTCGATGGGAGTATCGCAGATACGCAGTATTTT
TRBV10-3	NA	13	TRBJ1-2	TRBD1	CAIRRDSNYGYTF	TGTGCCATCAGGAGGGACAGCAACTATGGCTACACCTTC
TRBV28	NA	14	TRBJ1-5	NA	CASSGLFENQPQHF	TGTGCCAGCAGTGGCCTCTTTGAAAATCAGCCCCAGCATTTT
TRBV13	NA	19	TRBJ2-7	NA	CASSLQAETFLGRSYEQYF	TGTGCCAGCAGCTTACAGGCGGAAACCTTTCTAGGGAGATCCTACGAGCAGTACTTC
TRBV28	NA	13	TRBJ2-7	NA	CASNSPSGEEQYF	TGTGCCAGCAATTCCCCCTCCGGGGAGGAGCAGTACTTC
TRBV27	once	15	TRBJ2-7	TRBD1	CASSPRTGGIYEQYF	TGTGCCAGCAGCCCTAGGACAGGGGGCATCTACGAGCAGTACTTC
TRBV27	NA	15	TRBJ2-7	TRBD1	CASSHGTGLSYEQYF	TGTGCCAGCAGTCATGGGACAGGCCTCTCCTACGAGCAGTACTTC
TRBV7-9	NA	12	TRBJ1-3	NA	CASSPTGNTIYF	TGTGCCAGCAGCCCAACTGGAAACACCATATATTTT
TRBV6-2/TRBV6-3	NA	14	TRBJ2-1	NA	CASSSLGTYNEQFF	TGTGCCAGCAGTTCGCTAGGAACCTACAATGAGCAGTTCTTC
TRBV6-5	NA	14	TRBJ1-1	TRBD1	CASWDRRRDTEAFF	TGTGCCAGCTGGGACAGGAGGAGGGACACTGAAGCTTTCTTT
TRBV18	NA	15	TRBJ2-7	NA	CASSPPGRPSYEQYF	TGTGCCAGCTCACCACCGGGCAGGCCCTCCTACGAGCAGTACTTC
TRBV27	NA	14	TRBJ2-7	TRBD1	CASSTGQGAAEQYF	TGTGCCAGCAGTACGGGACAGGGGGCGGCCGAGCAGTACTTC
TRBV7-2	NA	14	TRBJ2-3	TRBD1	CASSFDRGTDTQYF	TGTGCCAGCAGCTTCGACAGGGGCACAGATACGCAGTATTTT
TRBV19	once	18	TRBJ2-5	TRBD2	CASSTNTGLAGGDETQYF	TGTGCCAGTAGTACAAACACCGGACTAGCGGGAGGGGATGAGACCCAGTACTTC
TRBV15	NA	15	TRBJ2-3	TRBD2	CATSPGLAGTDTQYF	TGTGCCACCAGCCCAGGACTAGCGGGCACAGATACGCAGTATTTT
TRBV19	NA	17	TRBJ2-3	TRBD1	CASNTQWGTGDSDTQYF	TGTGCCAGTAATACCCAGTGGGGGACAGGGGACTCAGATACGCAGTATTTT
TRBV30	NA	16	TRBJ2-1	TRBD1	CAWSPRGTAPHNEQFF	TGTGCCTGGAGTCCCCGAGGGACAGCGCCTCACAATGAGCAGTTCTTC
TRBV18	NA	15	TRBJ1-4	NA	CASSPDRLTDEKLFF	TGTGCCAGCTCACCCGACAGGCTGACGGATGAAAAACTGTTTTTT
TRBV7-9	few	13	TRBJ1-2	NA	CASSPRENYGYTF	TGTGCCAGCAGCCCGAGGGAGAACTATGGCTACACCTTC
TRBV5-1	NA	16	TRBJ2-2	TRBD1	CASSQGDRVGAGELFF	TGCGCCAGCAGCCAAGGTGACAGGGTAGGGGCCGGGGAGCTGTTTTTT
TRBV3-1/TRBV3-2	NA	16	TRBJ2-1	TRBD2	CASSQLAGLGRNEQFF	TGTGCCAGCAGCCAGCTTGCGGGACTAGGAAGGAATGAGCAGTTCTTC
TRBV7-2	NA	17	TRBJ2-2	TRBD2	CASSLGLAVANTGELFF	TGTGCCAGCAGCTTAGGCCTAGCGGTCGCGAACACCGGGGAGCTGTTTTTT
TRBV28	NA	15	TRBJ1-1	NA	CASSLGPGGNTEAFF	TGTGCCAGCAGTTTGGGTCCCGGGGGGAACACTGAAGCTTTCTTT